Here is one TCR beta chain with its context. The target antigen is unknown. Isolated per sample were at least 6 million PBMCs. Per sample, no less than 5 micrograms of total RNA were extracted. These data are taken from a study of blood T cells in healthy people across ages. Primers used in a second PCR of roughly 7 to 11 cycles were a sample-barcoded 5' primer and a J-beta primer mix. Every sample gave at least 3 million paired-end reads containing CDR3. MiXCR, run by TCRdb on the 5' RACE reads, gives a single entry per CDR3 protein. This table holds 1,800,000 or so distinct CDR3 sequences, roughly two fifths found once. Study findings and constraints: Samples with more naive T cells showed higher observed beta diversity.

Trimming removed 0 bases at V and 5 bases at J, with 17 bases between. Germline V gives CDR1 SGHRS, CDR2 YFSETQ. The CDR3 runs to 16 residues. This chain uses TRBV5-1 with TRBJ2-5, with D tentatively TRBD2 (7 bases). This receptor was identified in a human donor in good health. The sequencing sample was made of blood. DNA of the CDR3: TGCGCCAGCAGCTTGGCCCTGGGGGGGGACAAGGAGACCCAGTACTTC. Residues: CASSLALGGDKETQYF.